This TCR beta chain was observed in a study of blood T cell repertoires in COVID-19. On the study more broadly: The study drew acute and convalescent COVID-19 samples from the United States, Italy and Spain. Sample material is recorded as cDNA or gDNA derived from T cells, B-cell-depleted T cells, or PBMCs.

CDR3 length: 13 residues. Germline V gene lookup returns CDR1 SNHLY and CDR2 FYNNEI. V dropped 8 bases and J dropped 6; count of bases not matched to a gene: 6. Original data processing: Reference gene primers were amplified, and this amplification served to estimate nucleated cell counts. The table came from immunoSEQ multiplex PCR; TCRdb's copy has only in-frame clones and leaves some out. V and J calls and clone size follow that table, whereas D and trimming were derived from the DNA. The sample contains under 350,000 clones, 85% of which appear only once. The specimen was peripheral blood. The clonotype comes from a human donor in a cohort sampled during active COVID-19. This chain uses TRBV2 with TRBJ2-5, with 10 bases identical to TRBD1. Written as DNA, the CDR3 is TGTGCCAGCCTGACAGGGGGCGGAAAGACCCAGTACTTC. Protein sequence: CASLTGGGKTQYF.